This T cell receptor beta chain emerged from a study of blood T cell repertoires in COVID-19. Trimming cost V 6 bases and J 6 bases; bases outside gene matches: 9. Germline CDR1 reads MNHEY; CDR2 reads SMNVEV (reference sequence). The length of the CDR3 is 15 residues. Produced via immunoSEQ multiplex PCR; TCRdb's table is partial and in-frame only. Of 90,000 to 120,000 clones listed, roughly 89% are singletons. This receptor was identified in a human donor in a cohort sampled during active COVID-19. The J gene is TRBJ1-5, the V gene TRBV27; TRBD1 aligns across 9 bases. Sequencing was done on a sample of peripheral blood. The CDR3: CASRNLGTGFQPQHF. For the CDR3, the DNA is TGTGCCAGCAGAAACCTAGGGACAGGGTTTCAGCCCCAGCATTTT.